This T cell receptor (beta chain) is from a study of cytomegalovirus exposure and HLA in healthy donors. 13 Jbeta primers and 60 Vbeta primers were used for the PCR. This table comes from immunoSEQ multiplex PCR, and its TCRdb copy is limited to in-frame clones, with some not included. The repertoire holds around 150,000 clones, with 84% as singletons. The donors, nominally healthy at sampling, likely had unrecorded immune exposures. This clone appeared a single time. Its antigen is not identified. The V gene lost 5 bases and the J gene lost 6 bases, with 13 bases spanning the gap. Germline CDR1 reads SNHLY; CDR2 reads FYNNEI. CDR3 size: 13 residues. Regarding the study as a whole: TRBV6-2, TRBV6-3 and some other V segments were unresolvable in 87-base-pair reads. Investigators reported approximately 170 TCR beta chains as tied to cytomegalovirus.

The chain uses TRBV2 and TRBJ1-2; possibly TRBD1 for D (5 bases). Sequenced sample: PBMCs. The TCR comes from a man between 18 and 29 years old in good health and CMV-seronegative. CDR3 protein: CASSQYSRDGYTF. CDR3 sequence (DNA): TGTGCCAGCAGTCAATACTCCAGGGATGGCTACACCTTC.